This T cell receptor (beta chain) comes out of a study of T cell changes during pregnancy in multiple sclerosis. The repertoire was sequenced with immunoSEQ multiplex PCR; TCRdb's copy has only in-frame clones and lacks some. This table holds 40,000 or so clones, 90% to 95% found once. With 1 base clipped from V and 5 bases from J, the junction kept 16 bases outside the gene matches. This CDR3 contains 19 residues. Germline lookup yields CDR1 SEHNR and CDR2 FQNEAQ (reference sequence). This sample comprised CD8+ T cells from peripheral blood mononuclear cells, obtained in the third trimester of pregnancy. The clonotype originates from a female donor with multiple sclerosis, enrolled in a pregnancy study. V usage is TRBV7-9 and J usage is TRBJ1-2; 10 bases map to TRBD1. In nucleotides, the CDR3 is TGTGCCAGCAGCTTAGAGGGCCCCGGACAGGGGGTTTCTTTTTATGGCTACACCTTC. Protein product: CASSLEGPGQGVSFYGYTF.